What follows are 6 T cell receptor beta chains derived from one specimen sequenced in a study of cytomegalovirus exposure and HLA in healthy donors. Primers included in the PCR were 60 Vbeta and 13 Jbeta primers. The repertoire was sequenced with immunoSEQ multiplex PCR; TCRdb's copy has only in-frame clones and lacks some. In the table there are some 170,000 clones, 72% of which are singletons. Sequenced: PBMCs. These receptor sequences come from a human donor in good health.

The genes are TRBV7-9 and TRBJ2-2, with 11 bases aligning to TRBD1. Germline CDR1 reads SEHNR; CDR2 reads FQNEAQ (reference sequence). The ends lost 8 bases at V and 4 bases at J; junction bases unmatched: 12. CDR3 length equals 17 residues. The CDR3, as DNA: TGTGCCAGCCTACCGGACAGGGGGCGAATACTCACCGGGGAGCTGTTTTTT. Translating it yields CASLPDRGRILTGELFF.

The chain uses TRBV5-6 and TRBJ2-2; tentatively, D is TRBD1 (5 bases). Germline assignment: CDR1 SGHDT and CDR2 YYEEEE. V lost 4 bases and J 6 bases, leaving 13 bases between the germline ends. This CDR3 is built from 14 residues. The CDR3 reads CASSQSWGAGELFF. DNA of the CDR3: TGTGCCAGCAGCCAATCATGGGGCGCCGGGGAGCTGTTTTTT.

The V gene is TRBV7-9, the J gene TRBJ1-2; D possibly corresponds to TRBD1 (5 bases). V was cut by 2 bases and J by 10 bases, with 17 bases left in between. CDR1 SEHNR and CDR2 FQNEAQ come from the germline V gene (reference sequence). This CDR3 has 14 residues. Here the CDR3 DNA reads TGTGCCAGCAGCTTATTTGTTGGACCAGGGCCCTACACCTTC. Translation gives CASSLFVGPGPYTF.

This chain connects TRBV12-5 to TRBJ2-1; TRBD2 aligns across 7 bases. The germline CDR1 and CDR2 sequences are LGHNT and FRNRAP. This CDR3 has 19 residues. Trimming at V came to 1 base and at J to 3 bases, leaving 15 bases not matched to a gene. The CDR3 protein is CASGLGSPGPSGFYNEQFF. The CDR3, as DNA: TGTGCTAGTGGTTTGGGCTCCCCTGGGCCTAGCGGCTTCTACAATGAGCAGTTCTTC. The full variable domain, in which reference TRBV12-5 and TRBJ2-1 provide the parts outside the CDR3, is DARVTQTPRHKVTEMGQEVTMRCQPILGHNTVFWYRQTMMQGLELLAYFRNRAPLDDSGMPKDRFSAEMPDATLATLKIQPSEPRDSAVYFCASGLGSPGPSGFYNEQFFGPGTRLTVL.

J is TRBJ1-1 and V is TRBV7-3; D is undetermined. CDR3 length: 15 amino acids. From germline, CDR1 is SGHTA and CDR2 FQGTGA. Trimming left V 2 bases short and J 2 bases short, with 12 bases between. CDR3 residues: CASSLSRQANTEAFF. DNA of the CDR3: TGTGCCAGCAGCTTATCCCGCCAGGCCAACACTGAAGCTTTCTTT.

The V gene is TRBV7-3, the J gene TRBJ1-1; no definite D call. Trimming took off 2 bases at V and 0 bases at J, with 4 bases between the two ends. Germline V gene sequence: CDR1 SGHTA, CDR2 FQGTGA. This CDR3 contains 13 residues. CDR3 sequence reads: CASSLEVNTEAFF. The CDR3, as DNA: TGTGCCAGCAGCTTAGAGGTGAACACTGAAGCTTTCTTT.